This paragraph reports one TCR beta chain. Methods used by the authors: From reference gene primer amplification, estimates of nucleated cell counts were derived. The assay was immunoSEQ multiplex PCR, and TCRdb's table has in-frame clones only and misses some. V and J calls and clone size come straight from that table; D and trimming were deduced from the DNA. Of 50,000 to 60,000 clones detected, roughly 87% appear once; the ten largest clones hold approximately 3.6%. The source of the sample is a study of blood T cell repertoires in COVID-19. About the study: The study drew acute and convalescent COVID-19 samples from the United States, Italy and Spain. PBMCs, B-cell-depleted T cells, or T cells were the source of the cDNA or gDNA that made up the material.

Patients in Seattle were enrolled during active infection, then followed longitudinally. CDR1 and CDR2 from the germline V gene are SEHNR and FQNEAQ (reference sequence). The CDR3 contains 16 residues. The junction had 6 bases not matched to a gene; V was cut back by 4 bases and J by 5 bases. Sequenced: peripheral blood. The sequence was obtained from a man in his forties with COVID-19, enrolled during active disease. This chain links TRBV7-9 with TRBJ2-2; 11 positions agree with TRBD1. The CDR3 nucleotides read TGTGCCAGCAGCTCCGGACAGGGGGCCGGTACCGGGGAGCTGTTTTTT. Translating gives CASSSGQGAGTGELFF.